Below, 19 T cell receptor beta chains from the same sample are listed, as sequenced in a study of blood T cells in healthy people across ages. For the second PCR, which ran for roughly 7 to 11 cycles, a sample-barcoded 5' primer and a J-beta primer mix were used. TCRdb processed the 5' RACE reads anew with MiXCR; each CDR3 protein has one entry. The sample lists over 500,000 distinct CDR3 sequences, 52% occurring once. What was sequenced was blood. These receptors were obtained from a woman of 80 years or more in good health.

This clonotype has only one observation. This chain uses TRBV5-1 with TRBJ1-1, with D perhaps TRBD1 (5 bases). Trimming cost V 0 bases and J 7 bases, with 13 bases left between them. Germline V gives CDR1 SGHRS, CDR2 YFSETQ. This CDR3 is built from 14 residues. DNA of the CDR3: TGCGCCAGCAGCTTGGTGCAGGGTAAAGGTGAAGCTTTCTTT. It codes for CASSLVQGKGEAFF.

V usage is TRBV7-2 and J usage is TRBJ2-1; tentative D call: TRBD1 (6 bases). Germline CDR1 is SGHTA and CDR2 is FQGNSA. This CDR3 spans 13 amino acids. Trimming left V 6 bases short and J 6 bases short, with 12 bases between. The CDR3 coding sequence is TGTGCCAGCAGGTTACAGGGATTCAATGAGCAGTTCTTC. Amino acids: CASRLQGFNEQFF.

Notes on this clonotype: Just one base apart from a much larger clone, this may be a read error. CDR3 DNA: TGTGCCAGCAGTTCCCGACTAGGCGAGACCCAGTTCTTC. Its protein product is CASSSRLGETQFF. The chain couples TRBV27 to TRBJ2-1; tentatively, D is TRBD2 (6 bases). This CDR3 is 13 amino acids long. The germline V gene has CDR1 MNHEY and CDR2 SMNVEV (reference sequence). V dropped 4 bases and J dropped 13 bases, with 17 bases sitting between them.

This chain connects TRBV7-2 to TRBJ2-5; 7 nucleotides match TRBD1. CDR1 is SGHTA and CDR2 is FQGNSA in the germline V gene. The CDR3 consists of 15 residues. V gave up 5 bases and J gave up 2 bases; unmatched junction bases: 8. CDR3 DNA: TGTGCCAGCAGCACCCGGGACAGTACACAAGAGACCCAGTACTTC. It specifies CASSTRDSTQETQYF.

The rearrangement uses TRBV27 and TRBJ2-5, with TRBD1 matching over 10 bases. The CDR3 loop spans 16 amino acids. Germline assignment: CDR1 MNHEY and CDR2 SMNVEV (reference sequence). With V trimmed by 6 bases and J by 3 bases, 10 bases remained unmatched. This chain's CDR3 is CASSPGQGVQKETQYF. The CDR3 nucleotides are TGTGCCAGCAGCCCAGGACAGGGGGTCCAAAAAGAGACCCAGTACTTC.

The chain combines TRBV15 with TRBJ1-5, with 10 bases aligning to TRBD1. V was clipped by 3 bases and J by 4 bases; unmatched bases: 3. This CDR3 is 15 amino acids long. Germline CDR1 reads LNHNV; CDR2 reads YYDKDF (reference sequence). CDR3 loop: CATSREGQGNQPQHF. As DNA, the CDR3 is TGTGCCACCAGCAGGGAGGGACAGGGGAATCAGCCCCAGCATTTT.

The J gene is TRBJ2-2, the V gene TRBV7-2; D is unresolved. Trimming shortened V by 8 bases and J by 6 bases, and 16 bases separated the two germline ends. Germline lookup yields CDR1 SGHTA and CDR2 FQGNSA. The length of the CDR3 is 14 residues. CDR3 sequence (DNA): TGTGCCAGCTCAAGTCTGGGCGCCCCCGGGGAGCTGTTTTTT. This sequence encodes CASSSLGAPGELFF.

Concerning this clonotype itself: A single base separates this from a much larger clone, so it may be a read error. The CDR3 DNA sequence: TGTGCCAGCAGCGTAGATCCTGGGGCCAACGTCCTGACTTTC. This encodes CASSVDPGANVLTF. The chain uses TRBV7-9 and TRBJ2-6; D gene uncertain. This CDR3 spans 14 amino acids. Germline-derived CDR1 and CDR2 are SEHNR and FQNEAQ (reference sequence). The V end was cut by 5 bases, the J end by 2 bases, with 7 bases between. The full variable domain, with the rest looked up from reference TRBV7-9 and TRBJ2-6, is DTGVSQNPRHKITKRGQNVTFRCDPISEHNRLYWYRQTLGQGPEFLTYFQNEAQLEKSRLLSDRFSAERPKGSFSTLEIQRTEQGDSAMYLCASSVDPGANVLTFGAGSRLTVL.

Comments on this clonotype: A much larger clone is a single base away; this may be a read error. J is TRBJ1-2 and V is TRBV7-9; 7 nucleotides line up with TRBD1. V was pared by 6 bases and J by 4 bases, with 11 bases of the junction left unmatched. This CDR3 region has 15 residues. Germline-derived CDR1 and CDR2 are SEHNR and FQNEAQ (reference sequence). CDR3 coding DNA: TGTGCCAGCAGTCATAATAGGCGACAGGGCTATGGCTACACCTTC. Its protein is CASSHNRRQGYGYTF.

With regard to this clonotype: Being one base from a much bigger clone, this may be a read error. The chain joins TRBV5-1 to TRBJ2-7; a possible D gene is TRBD2 (5 bases). CDR3 length: 13 amino acids. CDR1 and CDR2 (germline): SGHRS, YFSETQ. V was cut by 1 base and J by 10 bases, with 15 bases left in between. The CDR3 coding sequence is TGCGCCAGCAGCTTGACTAGAAGAGAGATCCAGTACTTC. Translating it yields CASSLTRREIQYF. Together with reference TRBV5-1 and TRBJ2-7, the CDR3 gives the full variable domain: KAGVTQTPRYLIKTRGQQVTLSCSPISGHRSVSWYQQTPGQGLQFLFEYFSETQRNKGNFPGRFSGRQFSNSRSEMNVSTLELGDSALYLCASSLTRREIQYFGPGTRLTVT.

V usage is TRBV12-3 or TRBV12-4 and J usage is TRBJ2-5; a weak D match, TRBD2 (6 bases). Deletions cut 6 bases from V and 11 bases from J, with 25 bases between. The CDR3 has 15 residues. The chain's CDR3 is CASRFPGTQDNEQYF. The CDR3 DNA is TGTGCCAGCAGATTTCCCGGGACTCAAGACAATGAGCAGTACTTC.

This clonotype was seen a handful of times. The chain employs TRBV20-1 and TRBJ2-3, with TRBD1 matching over 7 bases. CDR3 length: 15 amino acids. With V trimmed by 5 bases and J by 5 bases, 13 bases remained unmatched. Germline lookup yields CDR1 DFQATT and CDR2 SNEGSKA (reference sequence). CDR3 loop: CSAGEPRGRQDTQYF. CDR3 coding DNA: TGCAGTGCTGGGGAGCCAAGGGGGCGTCAAGATACGCAGTATTTT.

The chain couples TRBV9 to TRBJ1-2; 7 nucleotides agree with TRBD1. Germline CDR1 reads SGDLS; CDR2 reads YYNGEE. This CDR3 is 18 amino acids long. After removal of 0 bases from V and 2 bases from J, the junction contained 13 bases not matched to a gene. CDR3 DNA: TGTGCCAGCAGCGTAGTAGGTGTTTTGGGGACAGCAAACTATGGCTACACCTTC. It is translated as CASSVVGVLGTANYGYTF.

CDR3 bases: TGCGCCAGCAGTGTTAGGGCAGTTCATAATGAAAAACTGTTTTTT. Amino acids: CASSVRAVHNEKLFF. This chain uses TRBV4-3 with TRBJ1-4; no clear D. CDR3 length: 15 residues. Germline CDR1 reads LGHNA; CDR2 reads YSLEER. The V end was cut by 6 bases, the J end by 4 bases, with 15 bases between.

The rearrangement joins TRBV5-5 to TRBJ2-1, with 7 bases lining up with TRBD2. Germline-derived CDR1 and CDR2 are SGHKS and YYEKEE (reference sequence). V lost 2 bases to trimming and J lost 5 bases; unmatched junction nucleotides: 7. CDR3 size: 15 residues. CDR3 residues: CASSLGGSGDNEQFF. The CDR3 region has the DNA TGTGCCAGCAGCTTAGGCGGGAGTGGAGACAATGAGCAGTTCTTC.

This clonotype has at least ten counts. The rearrangement uses TRBV5-1 and TRBJ2-3; D possibly corresponds to TRBD2 (5 bases). Trimming shortened V by 4 bases and J by 2 bases, and 8 bases separated the two germline ends. Germline CDR1 SGHRS, CDR2 YFSETQ. The CDR3 length is 13 residues. The CDR3 bases are TGCGCCAGCAGCCCGGGGTTCACAGATACGCAGTATTTT. This gives the protein CASSPGFTDTQYF.

Remarks on this clonotype: Sequence at one end of the junction differs from germline and may be a read error. V is TRBV6-1 and J is TRBJ2-7; D gene ambiguous. The J call could be wrong; TRBJ2-5 is a better fit for the DNA end. The CDR3 has 12 residues. Germline V gene sequence: CDR1 MNHNS, CDR2 SASEGT. The CDR3 here is CANSVLQETQYF. The CDR3 DNA reads TGTGCCAACAGTGTCCTTCAGGAGACCCAGTACTTC.

The rearrangement uses TRBV12-3 or TRBV12-4 and TRBJ2-5, with TRBD2 matching 8 bases. The V gene end was trimmed by 5 bases and the J gene end by 11 bases; junction bases not matched to a gene: 16. This CDR3 is built from 15 residues. The CDR3 reads CASSPGTSGSNKQYF. DNA of the CDR3: TGTGCCAGCAGTCCAGGGACGAGCGGGAGCAATAAGCAGTACTTC.

The gene calls are TRBV4-3 and TRBJ2-1; TRBD1 matches at 9 bases. The CDR3 has 15 residues. V was clipped by 1 base and J by 9 bases; unmatched bases: 7. Germline CDR1 LGHNA, CDR2 YSLEER. CDR3 amino acids: CASSQVPDRGTEQFF. CDR3 bases: TGCGCCAGCAGCCAAGTCCCGGACAGGGGCACTGAGCAGTTCTTC.